Listed here are 27 T cell receptor beta chains from one sample, sequenced in a study of early T cells in non-severe SARS-CoV-2 infection. TCRdb re-called the 5' RACE reads through MiXCR, storing one row per CDR3 protein. The sample includes about 62,000 distinct CDR3 sequences, roughly 8.8% of them seen just once. Sequenced material: whole blood. Source of these receptors: an adult who was a healthcare worker with PCR-confirmed SARS-CoV-2 infection or an uninfected control (not recorded which).

This clonotype was counted many times. V usage is TRBV12-3 or TRBV12-4 and J usage is TRBJ1-1; D not certain. CDR3 length: 11 amino acids. V lost 3 bases and J lost 2, with 1 base in between. The DNA of the CDR3 is TGTGCCAGCAGTTTCAACACTGAAGCTTTCTTT. This translates into CASSFNTEAFF.

This clonotype appeared many times. The J gene is TRBJ1-4, the V gene TRBV7-8; D might be TRBD1 (6 bases). The CDR3 spans 16 residues. Germline CDR1 SGHVS, CDR2 FQNEAQ. Trimming stripped 0 bases from V and 2 bases from J, with 10 bases between. The CDR3 spells CASSLARGGTNEKLFF. The CDR3 DNA reads as TGTGCCAGCAGCTTAGCGCGGGGGGGCACTAATGAAAAACTGTTTTTT.

This clonotype was counted only a few times. The V call is TRBV28, the J call TRBJ1-2; 9 bases are shared with TRBD1. The CDR3 covers 18 residues. Germline V gene data show CDR1 as MDHEN and CDR2 as SYDVKM. V lost 4 bases to trimming and J lost 4 bases; unmatched junction nucleotides: 16. The chain's CDR3 is CASSSPGQGLPGVYGYTF. CDR3 bases: TGTGCCAGCAGTTCACCGGGACAGGGCTTACCCGGCGTCTATGGCTACACCTTC.

The chain carries TRBV28 and TRBJ1-4; D is ambiguous. The CDR3 covers 14 residues. Looked up from germline, CDR1 is MDHEN and CDR2 is SYDVKM. V was cut by 6 bases and J by 7 bases, with 15 bases left in between. The CDR3 loop reads CASSQEGSGEKLFF. In nucleotides, the CDR3 is TGTGCCAGCAGCCAGGAGGGCTCAGGTGAAAAACTGTTTTTT.

This clonotype was seen only a few times. The gene calls are TRBV5-1 and TRBJ2-5; D ambiguous. Per the germline V gene, CDR1 is SGHRS and CDR2 is YFSETQ. Deletions cut 2 bases from V and 4 bases from J, with 15 bases between. This CDR3 spans 15 amino acids. DNA for the CDR3: TGCGCCAGCAGCTTTGAAGGCTTGCGTCCAGAGACCCAGTACTTC. The encoded protein is CASSFEGLRPETQYF.

There are many counts of this clonotype. The chain couples TRBV6-1 to TRBJ1-1; maybe TRBD1 (5 bases). This CDR3 is 13 amino acids long. The germline V and J ends were trimmed by 6 bases and 1 base, with 9 bases remaining between them. Germline CDR1 and CDR2: MNHNS and SASEGT. Here the CDR3 reads CASRLTENTEAFF. The CDR3 DNA follows: TGTGCCAGCAGGCTGACAGAGAACACTGAAGCTTTCTTT.

In its sample, this clonotype was seen a few times. J is TRBJ1-1 and V is TRBV13; D remains unclear. There are 14 residues in the CDR3. Between the trimmed V and J ends, which lost 1 base and 1 base, there was a span of 7 bases. From germline, CDR1 is PRHDT and CDR2 FYEKMQ (reference sequence). CDR3: CASSLERGNTEAFF. The CDR3 DNA sequence: TGTGCCAGCAGCTTAGAGCGGGGGAACACTGAAGCTTTCTTT.

Notes on this clonotype: A junction boundary mismatches the germline segment, possibly from a read error. The genes are TRBV28 and TRBJ1-5; 7 bases are shared with TRBD1. The CDR3 consists of 11 residues. Germline V gene lookup returns CDR1 MDHEN and CDR2 SYDVKM. The CDR3 protein is CKTGVNQPQHF. CDR3 DNA sequence: TGCAAAACAGGGGTCAATCAGCCCCAGCATTTT.

The chain couples TRBV20-1 to TRBJ2-2; D not certain. The V end lost 7 bases, the J end lost 4 bases, and 19 bases lay between the germline ends. There are 15 residues in the CDR3. Germline assignment: CDR1 DFQATT and CDR2 SNEGSKA (reference sequence). This CDR3 is CSVPIGVAGTGELFF. CDR3 in DNA: TGCAGTGTCCCAATTGGGGTAGCTGGCACCGGGGAGCTGTTTTTT.

The rearrangement uses TRBV11-2 and TRBJ2-1; D call uncertain. CDR1 and CDR2 from the germline V gene are SGHAT and FQNNGV. The CDR3 length is 16 residues. V dropped 0 bases and J dropped 3 bases, with 12 bases sitting between them. The CDR3 coding sequence is TGTGCCAGCAGCTTAGAGAAGTACTACGGCTACAATGAGCAGTTCTTC. It specifies CASSLEKYYGYNEQFF.

The chain combines TRBV9 with TRBJ1-1; 7 bases are shared with TRBD1. V was pared by 7 bases and J by 1 base, with 7 bases of the junction left unmatched. Germline CDR1 reads SGDLS; CDR2 reads YYNGEE. The CDR3 is 14 amino acids. CDR3 nucleotide sequence: TGTGCCAGCTCACAGGGGCTTGAGAACACTGAAGCTTTCTTT. Translation gives CASSQGLENTEAFF.

This clonotype was seen more than once but under ten times. The rearrangement joins TRBV29-1 to TRBJ2-5; 7 nucleotides agree with TRBD1. V was pared by 7 bases and J by 2 bases, with 13 bases of the junction left unmatched. The CDR3 has 15 residues. In germline, CDR1 is SQVTM, CDR2 ANQGSEA. The CDR3 spells CSAYGAARGQETQYF. The CDR3 DNA is TGCAGCGCCTACGGGGCCGCCAGGGGGCAAGAGACCCAGTACTTC.

This clonotype was observed many times. The chain joins TRBV12-3 or TRBV12-4 to TRBJ1-2, with 9 bases lining up with TRBD1. The CDR3 is 18 amino acids. The trim removed 3 bases at V and 1 base at J, leaving 12 bases unmatched. CDR3 DNA sequence: TGTGCCAGCAGTTTGACCACACGGGAGGGACAGGGTAACTATGGCTACACCTTC. The encoded protein is CASSLTTREGQGNYGYTF.

This clonotype was seen ten or more times. This chain uses TRBV10-3 with TRBJ1-3; D might be TRBD1 (6 bases). The CDR3 has 14 amino acids. Looked up from germline, CDR1 is ENHRY and CDR2 is SYGVKD. Trimming pared 3 bases from V and 2 bases from J, leaving 8 bases between. CDR3 in amino acids: CAISEGGPGNTIYF. The DNA for the CDR3 is TGTGCCATCAGTGAAGGGGGGCCTGGAAACACCATATATTTT.

This clonotype was recorded at least ten times. The J gene is TRBJ2-5, the V gene TRBV19; D not resolved. The germline V gene has CDR1 LNHDA and CDR2 SQIVND (reference sequence). The CDR3 contains 13 residues. V was clipped by 4 bases and J by 3 bases, with 9 bases between them. The CDR3 sequence is CASSTRKKETQYF. As DNA, the CDR3 is TGTGCCAGTAGTACCCGAAAGAAAGAGACCCAGTACTTC.

V gene TRBV4-1 combines with J gene TRBJ2-3; D unclear. V was cut by 5 bases and J by 3 bases, with 12 bases left in between. The CDR3 runs 14 residues. Germline V gives CDR1 MGHRA, CDR2 YSYEKL. CDR3 protein: CASSGTPRTDTQYF. CDR3 nucleotide sequence: TGCGCCAGCAGCGGAACCCCCAGAACAGATACGCAGTATTTT.

A few counts support this clonotype. CDR3 amino acids: CATGSQETQYF. DNA of the CDR3: TGTGCCACCGGGAGCCAGGAGACCCAGTACTTC. This chain uses TRBV2 with TRBJ2-5; tentative D call: TRBD2 (6 bases). Trimming took off 10 bases at V and 5 bases at J, with 11 bases between the two ends. Germline V CDR1 and CDR2: SNHLY, FYNNEI. The CDR3 is 11 amino acids. Variable domain in full (rest from reference TRBV2 and TRBJ2-5): EPEVTQTPSHQVTQMGQEVILRCVPISNHLYFYWYRQILGQKVEFLVSFYNNEISEKSEIFDDQFSVERPDGSNFTLKIRSTKLEDSAMYFCATGSQETQYFGPGTRLLVL.

The CDR3 DNA sequence: TGCGCCAGCAGCTTGGGACTAACAGGACGCTACGAGCAGTACGTC. It yields the protein CASSLGLTGRYEQYV. The V call is TRBV5-1, the J call TRBJ2-7; the D gene could be TRBD1 or TRBD2 (5 bases each). V was cut by 0 bases and J by 3 bases, with 13 bases left in between. The germline V gene has CDR1 SGHRS and CDR2 YFSETQ. The CDR3 has 15 amino acids.

This clonotype occurred a few times. V and J are TRBV20-1 and TRBJ2-1; 9 nucleotides align to TRBD2. Germline-derived CDR1 and CDR2 are DFQATT and SNEGSKA (reference sequence). The CDR3 runs 15 residues. The trim removed 3 bases at V and 7 bases at J, leaving 10 bases unmatched. The CDR3 DNA follows: TGCAGTGCTAGCCAAGCGCGGGGGGGCAGGAATGAGCAGTTCTTC. Translating gives CSASQARGGRNEQFF.

This chain connects TRBV9 to TRBJ2-5, with 7 bases lining up with TRBD2. CDR1 SGDLS and CDR2 YYNGEE come from the germline V gene. Losses at the gene ends were 3 bases for V and 5 bases for J; bases not matched to a gene: 1. The CDR3 covers 12 residues. CDR3 region: CASSAGGETQYF. Written as DNA, the CDR3 is TGTGCCAGCAGCGCGGGAGGTGAGACCCAGTACTTC. The complete variable domain, with remaining parts taken from reference TRBV9 and TRBJ2-5, reads DSGVTQTPKHLITATGQRVTLRCSPRSGDLSVYWYQQSLDQGLQFLIQYYNGEERAKGNILERFSAQQFPDLHSELNLSSLELGDSALYFCASSAGGETQYFGPGTRLLVL.

The chain employs TRBV6-7 and TRBJ2-7, with 7 bases aligning to TRBD1. TRBV6-7 qualifies as an ORF whose function is uncertain. There are 14 residues in the CDR3. Unmatched junction bases numbered 11, after V lost 8 bases and J lost 4 bases. The CDR3 loop reads CASGPGTDLYEQYV. The CDR3 region has the DNA TGTGCCAGCGGTCCCGGGACAGACTTATACGAGCAGTACGTC.

This clonotype was counted a few times. The chain uses TRBV5-4 and TRBJ2-5; D not resolved. The CDR3 contains 14 residues. Germline values: CDR1 SGHNT, CDR2 YYREEE (reference sequence). V was cut by 0 bases and J by 2 bases, with 8 bases left in between. CDR3 in DNA: TGTGCCAGCAGCTTGGAGGCAGCACAAGAGACCCAGTACTTC. Residues: CASSLEAAQETQYF.

This clonotype was picked up a small number of times. The chain joins TRBV28 to TRBJ2-7, with D possibly being TRBD1 or TRBD2 (5 bases each). The CDR3 length is 15 residues. The V gene's germline CDR1 is MDHEN and CDR2 SYDVKM. Trimming cost V 5 bases and J 0 bases, with 14 bases left between them. This chain's CDR3 is CASSPTGLSSYEQYV. The CDR3 bases are TGTGCCAGCAGTCCCACGGGGCTGAGCTCCTACGAGCAGTACGTC.

This clonotype was detected only a few times. This chain connects TRBV15 to TRBJ1-1; no clear D. The CDR3 totals 14 residues. V lost 4 bases to trimming and J lost 5 bases, with 14 bases between them. Germline CDR1 reads LNHNV; CDR2 reads YYDKDF (reference sequence). CDR3 loop: CATSKSGSHTEAFF. Written as DNA, the CDR3 is TGTGCCACCAGCAAGTCGGGATCGCATACTGAAGCTTTCTTT.

A few counts support this clonotype. This chain joins TRBV2 and TRBJ2-5; TRBD1 might be the D (5 bases). The CDR3 totals 14 residues. Trimming left V 5 bases short and J 2 bases short, with 12 bases between. Germline CDR1 SNHLY, CDR2 FYNNEI. The chain's CDR3 is CASSPPRGQETQYF. The CDR3 nucleotides read TGTGCCAGCAGTCCCCCTAGGGGTCAAGAGACCCAGTACTTC.

This chain uses TRBV6-1 with TRBJ1-5; a possible D gene is TRBD1 (6 bases). Trimming pared 6 bases from V and 2 bases from J, leaving 14 bases between. The CDR3 is made up of 15 amino acids. Germline V CDR1 and CDR2: MNHNS, SASEGT. CDR3 in amino acids: CASRVTGLGNQPQHF. CDR3 bases: TGTGCCAGCAGAGTTACAGGGTTGGGCAATCAGCCCCAGCATTTT.

This clonotype was seen repeatedly, ten times or more. This chain uses TRBV4-2 with TRBJ2-5; D call uncertain. Germline V gene sequence: CDR1 LGHNA, CDR2 YNFKEQ. The CDR3 consists of 14 residues. Trimming stripped 0 bases from V and 5 bases from J, with 10 bases between. The chain's CDR3 is CASSQDQGFETQYF. In DNA, the CDR3 is TGTGCCAGCAGCCAAGATCAAGGTTTCGAGACCCAGTACTTC.